Below are 8 T cell receptor beta chains sequenced from a single sample in a study of T cells in tuberculosis. Time point indicated: new active TB diagnosis, blood taken before or within 7 days of starting treatment. Data came from immunoSEQ multiplex PCR; TCRdb stores just in-frame clones and leaves some out. The sample yields 40,000 or so clones, approximately 95% seen once. The sequences come from PBMCs, collected at tuberculosis diagnosis. Receptors were obtained from an adult with tuberculosis.

The rearrangement uses TRBV5-1 and TRBJ2-1, with 10 bases identical to TRBD2. Germline-derived CDR1 and CDR2 are SGHRS and YFSETQ. The CDR3 runs 16 residues. J was trimmed by 5 bases and V by 0 bases; bases with no gene match: 5. CDR3 DNA: TGCGCCAGCAGCTTGGTGGTAGCGGGGGGCCACAATGAGCAGTTCTTC. Translation gives CASSLVVAGGHNEQFF.

This chain joins TRBV6-5 and TRBJ1-6; tentatively, D is TRBD1 (5 bases). The CDR3 is 15 amino acids. The V end lost 6 bases, the J end lost 4 bases, and 13 bases lay between the germline ends. CDR1 is MNHEY, CDR2 SVGAGI, per germline. The CDR3 reads CASRKTETYNSPLHF. DNA of the CDR3: TGTGCCAGCAGGAAGACAGAGACATATAATTCACCCCTCCACTTT.

The chain has TRBV29-1 and TRBJ1-1; D gene ambiguous. The CDR3 contains 12 residues. CDR1 is SQVTM and CDR2 is ANQGSEA in the germline V gene. V was pared by 2 bases and J by 1 base, with 5 bases between. In DNA form, the CDR3 reads TGCAGCGTTGAACGACAGAACACTGAAGCTTTCTTT. Translation: CSVERQNTEAFF. Drawing the rest from reference TRBV29-1 and TRBJ1-1, the complete variable domain is SAVISQKPSRDICQRGTSLTIQCQVDSQVTMMFWYRQQPGQSLTLIATANQGSEATYESGFVIDKFPISRPNLTFSTLTVSNMSPEDSSIYLCSVERQNTEAFFGQGTRLTVV.

The chain recombines TRBV6-5 with TRBJ1-5; D gene unclear. The CDR3 sequence is 13 residues long. Per the germline V gene, CDR1 is MNHEY and CDR2 is SVGAGI. The V end lost 5 bases, the J end lost 7 bases, and 12 bases lay between the germline ends. CDR3 sequence reads: CASSLGGEQPQHF. CDR3 nucleotides: TGTGCCAGCAGTCTCGGCGGGGAGCAGCCCCAGCATTTT.

This chain joins TRBV18 and TRBJ2-7, with D tentatively TRBD1 (6 bases). This CDR3 has 15 residues. V lost 6 bases and J 2 bases, leaving 17 bases between the germline ends. Per the germline V gene, CDR1 is KGHSH and CDR2 is LQKENI. The CDR3 nucleotides read TGTGCCAGCTCTTCCGGGACAAGGCTAACCTACGAGCAGTACTTC. As protein: CASSSGTRLTYEQYF.

The rearrangement links TRBV28 to TRBJ1-6; D may be TRBD1 (6 bases). CDR3 length equals 15 residues. Germline V gene data show CDR1 as MDHEN and CDR2 as SYDVKM. V lost 7 bases, J lost 7 bases, and 17 bases lay in between. The CDR3 sequence: CASNPPGGANSPLHF. The CDR3 coding sequence is TGTGCCAGCAACCCCCCGGGGGGGGCAAATTCACCCCTCCACTTT.

This chain links TRBV5-6 with TRBJ1-2, with D uncertain. The V and J ends lost 4 bases and 7 bases respectively, with 20 bases between them. This CDR3 spans 15 amino acids. The V gene's germline CDR1 is SGHDT and CDR2 YYEEEE. The CDR3 DNA reads as TGTGCCAGCAGCCCACTTCAGGAGGGTCAACGTGGCTACACCTTC. This gives the protein CASSPLQEGQRGYTF.

The V call is TRBV5-1, the J call TRBJ1-4; the match to TRBD1 covers 9 bases. Per the germline V gene, CDR1 is SGHRS and CDR2 is YFSETQ. The CDR3 covers 15 residues. Losses at the gene ends were 4 bases for V and 4 bases for J; bases not matched to a gene: 5. CDR3 sequence: CASSTGQGNNEKLFF. The CDR3 nucleotides read TGCGCCAGCAGCACCGGACAGGGGAATAATGAAAAACTGTTTTTT.